The rows below give T cell receptor beta chains drawn from one sample of a study of cytomegalovirus exposure and HLA in healthy donors. Sequencing used immunoSEQ multiplex PCR; TCRdb keeps in-frame clones, though not all of them. The sample shows 95,000 to 150,000 clones, over 70% of them seen only once. The material sequenced was PBMCs. The origin of the receptors is a woman aged 45-59 years in good health and CMV-seropositive. CDR3s include the opening cysteine and the closing phenylalanine or tryptophan. The D gene is left open where the match is weak. Some rows have no size entry. The others give once, few or many, or a class for an expanded clone.

abundance: NA
v_gene: TRBV27
d_gene: TRBD1
j_gene: TRBJ1-5
CDR3aa: CASSLRGQGTVDQPQHF
CDR3nt: TGTGCCAGCAGTTTAAGGGGACAGGGGACGGTCGATCAGCCCCAGCATTTT

abundance: once
v_gene: TRBV18
d_gene: NA
j_gene: TRBJ2-7
CDR3aa: CASPPRTDFDEQYF
CDR3nt: TGTGCCAGCCCCCCTAGGACGGACTTTGACGAGCAGTACTTC

abundance: NA
v_gene: TRBV5-1
d_gene: TRBD1
j_gene: TRBJ1-6
CDR3aa: CASSLSEAGTGDSPLHF
CDR3nt: TGCGCCAGCAGCCTGAGTGAGGCCGGGACAGGGGATTCACCCCTCCACTTT

abundance: NA
v_gene: TRBV5-4
d_gene: NA
j_gene: TRBJ2-2
CDR3aa: CASSAGTGELFF
CDR3nt: TGTGCCAGCAGCGCCGGGACAGGGGAGCTGTTTTTT

abundance: NA
v_gene: TRBV29-1
d_gene: TRBD1
j_gene: TRBJ2-7
CDR3aa: CSAGGQGSYEQYF
CDR3nt: TGCAGCGCCGGGGGACAGGGTTCGTACGAGCAGTACTTC

abundance: NA
v_gene: TRBV10-3
d_gene: NA
j_gene: TRBJ1-5
CDR3aa: CAISEANSRNQPQHF
CDR3nt: TGTGCCATCAGTGAGGCTAACAGTCGAAATCAGCCCCAGCATTTT

abundance: NA
v_gene: TRBV5-4
d_gene: NA
j_gene: TRBJ2-3
CDR3aa: CASSYRHLGPSTDTQYF
CDR3nt: TGTGCCAGCAGCTACCGACACCTGGGTCCTAGCACAGATACGCAGTATTTT

abundance: NA
v_gene: TRBV18
d_gene: NA
j_gene: TRBJ1-1
CDR3aa: CASSPSRGWTEAFF
CDR3nt: TGTGCCAGCTCACCAAGCAGGGGATGGACTGAAGCTTTCTTT

abundance: NA
v_gene: TRBV18
d_gene: TRBD2
j_gene: TRBJ2-7
CDR3aa: CASSLHGGDNYEQYF
CDR3nt: TGTGCCAGCTCCCTGCACGGGGGGGACAACTACGAGCAGTACTTC

abundance: NA
v_gene: TRBV11-2
d_gene: TRBD2
j_gene: TRBJ2-5
CDR3aa: CASSLESGSSQYF
CDR3nt: TGTGCCAGCAGCTTAGAGAGCGGGAGTTCCCAGTACTTC

abundance: NA
v_gene: TRBV25-1
d_gene: TRBD2
j_gene: TRBJ2-3
CDR3aa: CASSEFRLAGTDTQYF
CDR3nt: TGTGCCAGCAGTGAATTTAGACTAGCGGGCACAGATACGCAGTATTTT

abundance: NA
v_gene: TRBV7-8
d_gene: NA
j_gene: TRBJ1-4
CDR3aa: CASSLVGAGLNEKLFF
CDR3nt: TGTGCCAGCAGCTTAGTCGGCGCTGGGCTAAATGAAAAACTGTTTTTT

abundance: few
v_gene: TRBV5-1
d_gene: TRBD1
j_gene: TRBJ2-3
CDR3aa: CASSWTGSSVDTQYF
CDR3nt: TGCGCCAGCAGCTGGACAGGGTCCTCGGTGGATACGCAGTATTTT

abundance: NA
v_gene: TRBV4-3
d_gene: TRBD1
j_gene: TRBJ1-2
CDR3aa: CASSQDTWWEDRTNGYTF
CDR3nt: TGCGCCAGCAGCCAAGATACGTGGTGGGAGGACAGGACAAATGGCTACACCTTC

abundance: NA
v_gene: TRBV7-7
d_gene: TRBD1
j_gene: TRBJ2-7
CDR3aa: CASSRGQGVGEQYF
CDR3nt: TGTGCTAGCAGCCGGGGACAGGGGGTGGGCGAGCAGTACTTC

abundance: few
v_gene: TRBV7-3
d_gene: TRBD1
j_gene: TRBJ2-2
CDR3aa: CASSLHGQGGTGELFF
CDR3nt: TGTGCCAGCAGCTTACACGGACAGGGAGGAACCGGGGAGCTGTTTTTT

abundance: NA
v_gene: TRBV7-6
d_gene: TRBD2
j_gene: TRBJ2-1
CDR3aa: CASSTRVSGNGWEQFF
CDR3nt: TGTGCCAGCAGCACACGGGTCAGCGGGAACGGGTGGGAGCAGTTCTTC

abundance: NA
v_gene: TRBV18
d_gene: NA
j_gene: TRBJ1-2
CDR3aa: CASSPSKQHGYTF
CDR3nt: TGTGCCAGCTCACCATCGAAACAGCATGGCTACACCTTC

abundance: NA
v_gene: TRBV7-9
d_gene: NA
j_gene: TRBJ1-2
CDR3aa: CASSLGWQGIGYTF
CDR3nt: TGTGCCAGCAGCTTAGGTTGGCAGGGGATAGGCTACACCTTC

abundance: once
v_gene: TRBV7-2
d_gene: NA
j_gene: TRBJ1-1
CDR3aa: CASSLAGHLDTEAFF
CDR3nt: TGTGCCAGCAGCTTAGCGGGGCATCTGGACACTGAAGCTTTCTTT

abundance: NA
v_gene: TRBV29-1
d_gene: NA
j_gene: TRBJ2-7
CDR3aa: CSVELRGSSYEQYF
CDR3nt: TGCAGCGTTGAACTGCGGGGCAGCTCCTACGAGCAGTATTTC

abundance: NA
v_gene: TRBV6-6
d_gene: NA
j_gene: TRBJ1-1
CDR3aa: CASSSLEGGEAEAFF
CDR3nt: TGTGCCAGCAGCTCCCTGGAGGGCGGAGAGGCTGAAGCTTTCTTT

abundance: once
v_gene: TRBV25-1
d_gene: TRBD2
j_gene: TRBJ2-7
CDR3aa: CASSARLASWEQYF
CDR3nt: TGTGCCAGCAGTGCTCGACTAGCTTCGTGGGAGCAGTACTTC